Shown below are 30 T cell receptor beta chains from a single sample sequenced in a study of tumor and adjacent non-tumor tissue in lung cancer. Three rounds of nested PCR, following a modified ARM-PCR protocol, produced the TCRbeta library. MiXCR was run by TCRdb on the multiplex PCR reads, yielding one entry per CDR3 protein. The sample yields some 99,000 distinct CDR3 sequences, roughly 77% seen once. The template was RNA from unsorted bulk tissue. The sequenced sample was lung tumor tissue. The source is a woman aged 60-75 years with non-small cell lung cancer.

As regards this clonotype: This may stem from a read error, because a much larger clone lies one nucleotide away. This sequence joins TRBV6-1 and TRBJ2-7; TRBD1 matches at 10 bases. With V trimmed by 6 bases and J by 4 bases, 6 bases remained unmatched. The CDR3 consists of 14 residues. Per the germline V gene, CDR1 is MNHNS and CDR2 is SASEGT. CDR3 amino acids: CASRETGGSYEQYF. CDR3 in DNA: TGTGCCAGCAGAGAGACAGGGGGCTCTTACGAGCAGTACTTC.

Comments on this clonotype: It may be a read error: a sequence one base away is much more abundant. CDR3 sequence reads: CASSYSSTLASSGANVLTF. In DNA form, the CDR3 reads TGTGCCAGCAGTTACAGTAGCACGTTGGCTAGCTCTGGGGCCAACGTCCTGACTTTC. The chain couples TRBV6-5 to TRBJ2-6, with D uncertain. From germline, CDR1 is MNHEY and CDR2 SVGAGI. Deletions cut 2 bases from V and 0 bases from J, with 17 bases between. The CDR3 has 19 residues.

On this clonotype: The junction shows a germline mismatch at one end, possibly a read error. The CDR3 protein is CVSGYSPPSAFF. CDR3 sequence (DNA): TGTGTCAGCGGTTACTCCCCCCCGTCCGCTTTCTTT. This chain connects TRBV6-6 to TRBJ1-1, with D uncertain. In germline, CDR1 is MNHNY, CDR2 SVGAGI (reference sequence). The CDR3 has 12 residues.

The CDR3 loop reads CASSVTQGPGANVLTF. The CDR3 nucleotides read TGTGCCAGCAGCGTTACACAGGGACCTGGGGCCAACGTCCTGACTTTC. The chain joins TRBV7-3 to TRBJ2-6; a weak D match, TRBD1 (6 bases). Per germline, CDR1 SGHTA and CDR2 FQGTGA. This CDR3 contains 16 residues. V was cut by 5 bases and J by 2 bases, with 13 bases left in between.

This clonotype has a handful of counts. One junction end does not reproduce the germline sequence, and a read error may be involved. The V call is TRBV6-5, the J call TRBJ2-7; maybe TRBD2 (6 bases). The germline V gene encodes CDR1 MNHEY and CDR2 SVGAGI. The CDR3 length is 15 residues. The CDR3 reads CGSSYLTGVAYGQYF. In DNA form, the CDR3 reads TGTGGCAGCAGTTACTTGACGGGAGTCGCCTACGGGCAGTACTTC.

Only one count was recorded for this clonotype. This may arise from a read error, as a much more abundant clone is one base away. The chain has TRBV4-1 and TRBJ1-1; D is ambiguous. The CDR3 is 14 amino acids. The germline gives CDR1 MGHRA, CDR2 YSYEKL. CDR3 nucleotide sequence: TGCGCCAGCAGCCAAGTCGTAGGGAACACTGAAGCTGTCTTT. Translating gives CASSQVVGNTEAVF.

The gene calls are TRBV11-2 and TRBJ2-7; 13 nucleotides match TRBD2. The V gene end was trimmed by 10 bases and the J gene end by 2 bases; junction bases not matched to a gene: 11. CDR1 is SGHAT, CDR2 FQNNGV, per germline. The CDR3 runs 16 residues. The CDR3 sequence is CANRPGLAGVPYEQYF. In DNA form, the CDR3 reads TGTGCCAACAGACCTGGACTAGCGGGGGTCCCCTACGAGCAGTACTTC.

Comments on this clonotype: Just one base apart from a much larger clone, this may be a read error. V gene TRBV6-6 combines with J gene TRBJ2-7; TRBD1 might be the D (5 bases). The V end lost 9 bases, the J end lost 6 bases, and 18 bases lay between the germline ends. The CDR3 spans 13 residues. Germline V lookup: CDR1 MNHNY, CDR2 SVGAGI (reference sequence). The CDR3, as DNA: TGTGCCAGTAAACGAGTCAGGGTCTTCGAGCAGTACTTC. Its translation: CASKRVRVFEQYF.

To note about this clonotype: A single base separates this from a much larger clone, so it may be a read error. The rearrangement joins TRBV20-1 to TRBJ2-2; D is ambiguous. There are 13 residues in the CDR3. In germline, CDR1 is DFQATT, CDR2 SNEGSKA (reference sequence). The CDR3: CNASSGRPGELFF. The CDR3 bases are TGCAATGCTAGTTCCGGTCGTCCCGGGGAGCTGTTTTTT.

On this clonotype itself: A much larger clone lies a single base off, so this may be a read error. The conserved phenylalanine or tryptophan normally closing the CDR3 is absent here, so this likely arose from a read error. The chain carries TRBV6-5 and TRBJ2-6, with no clear D. The germline gives CDR1 MNHEY, CDR2 SVGAGI. V lost 2 bases and J lost 2, with 7 bases in between. This CDR3 region has 15 residues. As DNA, the CDR3 is TGTGCCAGCAGTTACCGGGCGCCTGGGGCCAACGTCCTGACTCTC. Residues: CASSYRAPGANVLTL.

Details on this clonotype: A much larger clone sits a single nucleotide away, making a read error possible. The chain joins TRBV5-5 to TRBJ2-5, with 8 bases lining up with TRBD2. The CDR3 has 14 amino acids. Germline loops: CDR1 SGHKS, CDR2 YYEKEE (reference sequence). J was trimmed by 4 bases and V by 6 bases; bases with no gene match: 8. This CDR3 is CASNFPGGAETQYF. CDR3 coding DNA: TGTGCCAGCAACTTCCCCGGGGGGGCAGAGACCCAGTACTTC.

V gene TRBV4-1 combines with J gene TRBJ1-2; 8 nucleotides agree with TRBD1. The V gene's germline CDR1 is MGHRA and CDR2 YSYEKL. This CDR3 is 16 amino acids long. With V trimmed by 4 bases and J by 9 bases, 16 bases remained unmatched. CDR3 sequence (DNA): TGCGCCAGCAGCCCCAACAGGGCAGGGGGCTTAGGTTGCTACACCTTC. It codes for CASSPNRAGGLGCYTF.

Details on this clonotype: The CDR3 carries no conserved terminal phenylalanine or tryptophan, so it likely arises from a read error. The chain has TRBV14 and TRBJ2-7, with D unclear. The CDR3 loop spans 12 amino acids. Germline CDR1 is SGHDN and CDR2 is FVKESK. Trimming left V 8 bases short and J 6 bases short, with 14 bases between. In DNA form, the CDR3 reads TGTGCCAGCGGCCCAGACCGCCGCGAGCAGTACATC. Translating it yields CASGPDRREQYI.

The chain combines TRBV11-3 with TRBJ2-3; D tentatively reads TRBD1 or TRBD2 (7 bases each). This CDR3 spans 13 amino acids. V shed 6 bases and J shed 14 bases, with 21 bases lying between them. Per the germline V gene, CDR1 is SGHNT and CDR2 is YENEEA. CDR3 loop: CASRWDSGDARYF. In DNA, the CDR3 is TGTGCCAGCAGATGGGACAGCGGGGATGCGCGGTATTTT.

This clonotype appeared once. Lacking the conserved final phenylalanine or tryptophan, this CDR3 likely reflects a read error. The chain is built from TRBV20-1 and TRBJ2-3; 10 nucleotides match TRBD2. The J segment lost 5 bases and the V segment lost 5 bases, leaving 10 bases of the junction unmatched. There are 15 residues in the CDR3. The germline V gene has CDR1 DFQATT and CDR2 SNEGSKA (reference sequence). CDR3 in DNA: TGCAGTGCTGTCCCCCTAGCGGGAGAGGTAGATACGCAGTATGTT. As protein: CSAVPLAGEVDTQYV.

Concerning this clonotype: The missing conserved phenylalanine or tryptophan at the end of this CDR3 makes a read error likely. The CDR3 spells CASCQGAYDYTL. In DNA form, the CDR3 reads TGTGCCAGCTGTCAGGGAGCCTATGACTACACCCTC. The chain joins TRBV28 to TRBJ1-2; D perhaps matches TRBD1 (5 bases). CDR1 and CDR2 (germline): MDHEN, SYDVKM. The CDR3 sequence is 12 residues long.

This clonotype was seen a few times. This chain joins TRBV5-1 and TRBJ2-3; no clear D. The V gene's germline CDR1 is SGHRS and CDR2 YFSETQ. The CDR3 is 15 amino acids. Trimming took off 0 bases at V and 8 bases at J, with 16 bases between the two ends. The CDR3 sequence: CASSLGLPSRSTQYF. CDR3 DNA: TGCGCCAGCAGCTTGGGACTCCCGTCCCGATCTACGCAGTATTTT.

Comment on this clonotype: The conserved phenylalanine or tryptophan is not found at the CDR3 terminus, so this likely reflects a read error. The chain is built from TRBV4-3 and TRBJ2-7; tentative D call: TRBD2 (6 bases). This CDR3 contains 15 residues. Trimming pared 0 bases from V and 7 bases from J, leaving 16 bases between. Germline CDR1 LGHNA, CDR2 YSLEER. DNA for the CDR3: TGCGCCAGCAGCCAAGACCAGTCCAGGGACTCAGAGCAGTACTTA. Translation gives CASSQDQSRDSEQYL.

V gene TRBV6-1 combines with J gene TRBJ1-5, with D unresolved. The CDR3 runs 17 residues. V lost 7 bases and J 1 base, leaving 20 bases between the germline ends. The germline V gene has CDR1 MNHNS and CDR2 SASEGT. CDR3 sequence: CASIEGKTAVSNQPQHF. For the CDR3, the DNA is TGTGCCAGCATTGAGGGTAAGACGGCGGTAAGCAATCAGCCCCAGCATTTT.

This clonotype occurred many times. The chain carries TRBV12-5 and TRBJ1-2; maybe TRBD1 (5 bases). CDR3 length: 13 amino acids. The ends were cut back, 4 bases at V and 3 bases at J, with 9 bases in the middle. Germline V lookup: CDR1 LGHNT, CDR2 FRNRAP. The CDR3 DNA is TGTGCTAGTGGTTCCGACAGCCACTATGGCTACACCTTC. Amino acid sequence: CASGSDSHYGYTF.

With respect to this clonotype: Without the conserved terminal phenylalanine or tryptophan, this CDR3 likely stems from a read error. The J gene is TRBJ2-7, the V gene TRBV6-6; weak D call: TRBD1 (6 bases). The CDR3 is 15 residues long. Germline CDR1 is MNHNY and CDR2 is SVGAGI (reference sequence). The CDR3 nucleotides are TGTGCTAGCAGTCACCAGATAGGGGGAGACTACGAGCAGTACCTC. The encoded protein is CASSHQIGGDYEQYL.

To note about this clonotype: This may arise from a read error, as a much more abundant clone is one base away. The chain has TRBV10-3 and TRBJ2-3, with a weak D call TRBD2 (5 bases). The germline gives CDR1 ENHRY, CDR2 SYGVKD. Trimming pared 6 bases from V and 0 bases from J, leaving 13 bases between. The CDR3 has 15 residues. CDR3: CAIREPERSTDTQYF. In DNA form, the CDR3 reads TGTGCCATCAGAGAACCGGAGCGGAGCACAGATACGCAGTATTTT.

As to this clonotype: A clone one base away is much larger, so this may be a read error. The chain joins TRBV5-1 to TRBJ2-7; 8 bases are shared with TRBD2. The end of the DNA fits TRBJ2-1 better, so the J call may be wrong. This CDR3 is built from 14 residues. CDR1 SGHRS and CDR2 YFSETQ come from the germline V gene. CDR3 DNA: TGCGCCAGCAGTCCCCGGAGCGGGAGCCACGAGCAGTTCTTC. It is translated as CASSPRSGSHEQFF.

To note about this clonotype: The junction shows a germline mismatch at one end, possibly a read error. V and J are TRBV5-5 and TRBJ2-5; the match to TRBD1 covers 10 bases. This CDR3 has 15 residues. Germline CDR1 SGHKS, CDR2 YYEKEE (reference sequence). The CDR3 here is CASTDYRQGAETQYF. CDR3 in DNA: TGTGCAAGCACCGATTATAGACAGGGGGCAGAGACCCAGTACTTC.

Notes on this clonotype: A much larger clone is a single base away; this may be a read error. This is likely a read error, given that the CDR3 carries no conserved phenylalanine or tryptophan at its end. V and J are TRBV20-1 and TRBJ2-7, with D unresolved. V lost 4 bases and J 0 bases, leaving 10 bases between the germline ends. CDR3 length equals 13 residues. The germline V gene encodes CDR1 DFQATT and CDR2 SNEGSKA (reference sequence). The CDR3 region has the DNA TGCAGTGCTAACGTCGACGACTCCTACGAGCAGTACTTA. This translates into CSANVDDSYEQYL.

This clonotype showed up many times. The rearrangement links TRBV6-5 to TRBJ2-2, with D possibly being TRBD2 (6 bases). The CDR3 is made up of 14 amino acids. V gave up 4 bases and J gave up 5 bases, with 11 bases separating them. The germline V gene encodes CDR1 MNHEY and CDR2 SVGAGI. CDR3 coding DNA: TGTGCCAGCAGTTCGACTAGTTCGACCGGGGAGCTGTTTTTT. Amino acid sequence: CASSSTSSTGELFF.

Remarks on this clonotype: No conserved phenylalanine or tryptophan ends this CDR3, so it is likely a read error. The chain carries TRBV20-1 and TRBJ1-5, with D possibly being TRBD1 (5 bases). The germline V gene has CDR1 DFQATT and CDR2 SNEGSKA (reference sequence). V dropped 5 bases and J dropped 7 bases, with 24 bases sitting between them. This CDR3 spans 16 amino acids. For the CDR3, the DNA is TGCAGTGCTGTATTCATCTTCCAGGGCATCAGCCAGCCCCAGCATTCT. It codes for CSAVFIFQGISQPQHS.

A few counts support this clonotype. Given the absence of the conserved phenylalanine or tryptophan at the CDR3 end, a read error is likely. The chain uses TRBV13 and TRBJ2-2; D is ambiguous. V was cut by 3 bases and J by 7 bases, with 6 bases left in between. The CDR3 has 12 amino acids. Germline assignment: CDR1 PRHDT and CDR2 FYEKMQ (reference sequence). The CDR3 region is CASSLSGGELFS. The CDR3 coding sequence is TGTGCCAGCAGCTTGAGTGGCGGGGAGCTGTTTTCT.

Concerning this clonotype itself: Without the conserved terminal phenylalanine or tryptophan, this CDR3 likely stems from a read error. The chain links TRBV11-2 to TRBJ2-3; no reliable D call. V was cut by 0 bases and J by 1 base, with 5 bases left in between. This CDR3 is built from 14 residues. Per germline, CDR1 SGHAT and CDR2 FQNNGV. CDR3 sequence (DNA): TGTGCCAGCAGCTTAGATCGTCGCACAGATACGCAGTATTAT. Encoded protein: CASSLDRRTDTQYY.

Details on this clonotype: An end of the junction does not agree with germline; a read error may underlie this. The chain has TRBV11-3 and TRBJ2-7; D might be TRBD2 (5 bases). The end of the DNA aligns better with TRBJ2-1, so the J call may be wrong. Germline V CDR1 and CDR2: SGHNT, YENEEA. This CDR3 is 14 amino acids long. The CDR3 loop reads CAISLDTGTYEQFF. CDR3 DNA sequence: TGTGCCATCAGCTTAGATACGGGAACATACGAGCAGTTCTTC.